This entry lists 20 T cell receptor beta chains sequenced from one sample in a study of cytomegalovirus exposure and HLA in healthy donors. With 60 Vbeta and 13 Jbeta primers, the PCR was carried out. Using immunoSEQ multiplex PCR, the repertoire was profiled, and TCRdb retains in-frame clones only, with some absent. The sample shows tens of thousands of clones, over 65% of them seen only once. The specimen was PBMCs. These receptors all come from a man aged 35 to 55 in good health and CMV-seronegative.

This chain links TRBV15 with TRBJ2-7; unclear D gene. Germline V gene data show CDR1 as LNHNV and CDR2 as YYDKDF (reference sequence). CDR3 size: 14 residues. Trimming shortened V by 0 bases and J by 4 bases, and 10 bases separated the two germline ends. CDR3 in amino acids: CATSRDLKEYEQYF. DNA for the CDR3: TGTGCCACCAGCAGAGATCTCAAGGAGTACGAGCAGTACTTC.

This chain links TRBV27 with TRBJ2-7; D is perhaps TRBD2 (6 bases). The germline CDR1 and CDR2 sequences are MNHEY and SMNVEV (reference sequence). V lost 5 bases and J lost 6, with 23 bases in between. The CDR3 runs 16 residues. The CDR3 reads CASSPNQGAGLLEQYF. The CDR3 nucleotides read TGTGCCAGCAGTCCAAACCAAGGGGCGGGACTTCTCGAGCAGTACTTC.

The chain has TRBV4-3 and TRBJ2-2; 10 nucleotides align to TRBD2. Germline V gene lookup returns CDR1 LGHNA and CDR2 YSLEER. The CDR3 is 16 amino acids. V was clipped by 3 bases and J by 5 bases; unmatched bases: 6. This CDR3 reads CASSQRAGGGTGELFF. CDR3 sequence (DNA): TGCGCCAGCAGCCAGCGAGCGGGAGGGGGGACCGGGGAGCTGTTTTTT.

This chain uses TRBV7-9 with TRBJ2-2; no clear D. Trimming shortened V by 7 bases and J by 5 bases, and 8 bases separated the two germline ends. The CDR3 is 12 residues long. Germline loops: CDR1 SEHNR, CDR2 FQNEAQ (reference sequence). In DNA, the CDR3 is TGTGCCAGCACTACTATGACCGGGGAGCTGTTTTTT. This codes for CASTTMTGELFF.

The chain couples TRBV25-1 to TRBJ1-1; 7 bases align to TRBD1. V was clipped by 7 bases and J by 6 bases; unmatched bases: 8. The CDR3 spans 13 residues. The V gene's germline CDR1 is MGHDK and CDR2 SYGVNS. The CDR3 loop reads CASTPRGTSEAFF. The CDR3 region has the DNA TGTGCCAGCACTCCCAGGGGGACTTCTGAAGCTTTCTTT. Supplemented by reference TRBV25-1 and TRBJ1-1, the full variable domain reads EADIYQTPRYLVIGTGKKITLECSQTMGHDKMYWYQQDPGMELHLIHYSYGVNSTEKGDLSSESTVSRIRTEHFPLTLESARPSHTSQYLCASTPRGTSEAFFGQGTRLTVV.

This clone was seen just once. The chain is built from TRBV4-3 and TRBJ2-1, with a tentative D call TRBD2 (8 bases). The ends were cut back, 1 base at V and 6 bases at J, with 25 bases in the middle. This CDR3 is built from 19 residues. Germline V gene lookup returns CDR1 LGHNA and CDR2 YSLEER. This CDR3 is CASSQAGGRAAGVINEQFF. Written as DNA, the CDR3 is TGCGCCAGCAGCCAAGCAGGGGGTAGGGCAGCGGGAGTGATCAATGAGCAGTTCTTC.

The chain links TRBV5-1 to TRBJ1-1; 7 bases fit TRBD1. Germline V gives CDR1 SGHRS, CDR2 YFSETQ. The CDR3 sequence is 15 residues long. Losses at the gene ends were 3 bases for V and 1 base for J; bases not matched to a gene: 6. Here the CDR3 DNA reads TGCGCCAGCAGCTCCCCGACAGGGAAGAACACTGAAGCTTTCTTT. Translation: CASSSPTGKNTEAFF.

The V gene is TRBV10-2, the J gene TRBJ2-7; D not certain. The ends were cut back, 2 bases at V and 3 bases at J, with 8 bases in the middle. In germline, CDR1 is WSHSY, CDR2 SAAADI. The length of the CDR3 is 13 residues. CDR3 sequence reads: CASSEGQFYEQYF. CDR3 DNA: TGCGCCAGCAGTGAGGGGCAGTTCTACGAGCAGTACTTC.

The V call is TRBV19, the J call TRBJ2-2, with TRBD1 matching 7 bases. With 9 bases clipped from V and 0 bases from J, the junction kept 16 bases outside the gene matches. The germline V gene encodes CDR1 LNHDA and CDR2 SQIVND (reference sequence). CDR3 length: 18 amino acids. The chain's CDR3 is CASIRQGVGYSNTGELFF. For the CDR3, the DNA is TGTGCCAGCATCAGACAGGGAGTCGGTTACTCGAACACCGGGGAGCTGTTTTTT.

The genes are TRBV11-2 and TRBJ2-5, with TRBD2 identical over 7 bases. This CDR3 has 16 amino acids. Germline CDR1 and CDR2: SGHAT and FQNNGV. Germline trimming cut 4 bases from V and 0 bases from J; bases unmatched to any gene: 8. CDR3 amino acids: CASSSGRLADQETQYF. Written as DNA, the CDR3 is TGTGCCAGCAGCTCAGGACGTCTAGCGGACCAAGAGACCCAGTACTTC.

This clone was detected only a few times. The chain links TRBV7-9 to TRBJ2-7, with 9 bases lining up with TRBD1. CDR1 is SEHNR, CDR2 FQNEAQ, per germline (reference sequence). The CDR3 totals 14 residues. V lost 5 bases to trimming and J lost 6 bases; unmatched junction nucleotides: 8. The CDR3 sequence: CASSHRDRAFEQYF. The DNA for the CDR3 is TGTGCCAGCAGCCACCGGGACAGGGCTTTCGAGCAGTACTTC.

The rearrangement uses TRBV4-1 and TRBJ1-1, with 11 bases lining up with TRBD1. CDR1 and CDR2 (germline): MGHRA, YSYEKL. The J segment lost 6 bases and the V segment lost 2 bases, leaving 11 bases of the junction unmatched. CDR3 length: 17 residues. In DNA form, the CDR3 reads TGCGCCAGCAGCCAATATGGACAGGGGGCGCAGAAAGCTGAAGCTTTCTTT. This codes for CASSQYGQGAQKAEAFF.

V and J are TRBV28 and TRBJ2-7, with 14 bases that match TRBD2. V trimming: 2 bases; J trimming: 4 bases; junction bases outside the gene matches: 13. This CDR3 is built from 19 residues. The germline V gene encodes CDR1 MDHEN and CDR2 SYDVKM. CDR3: CASSLTRGLAGEGWYEQYF. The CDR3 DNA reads TGTGCCAGCAGTTTAACAAGGGGACTAGCGGGAGAAGGGTGGTACGAGCAGTACTTC. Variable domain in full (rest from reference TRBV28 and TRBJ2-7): DVKVTQSSRYLVKRTGEKVFLECVQDMDHENMFWYRQDPGLGLRLIYFSYDVKMKEKGDIPEGYSVSREKKERFSLILESASTNQTSMYLCASSLTRGLAGEGWYEQYFGPGTRLTVT.

The CDR3 loop is CASSYSTSGRVYF. Here the CDR3 DNA reads TGTGCCAGCAGTTACTCAACTAGCGGGAGGGTGTATTTT. V and J are TRBV6-5 and TRBJ2-3, with 13 bases lining up with TRBD2. CDR1 is MNHEY, CDR2 SVGAGI, per germline. The CDR3 length is 13 residues. V lost 0 bases, J lost 14 bases, and 2 bases stayed unmatched.

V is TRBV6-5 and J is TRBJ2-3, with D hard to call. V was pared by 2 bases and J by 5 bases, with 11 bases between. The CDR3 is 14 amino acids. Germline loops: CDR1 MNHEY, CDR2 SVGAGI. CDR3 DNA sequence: TGTGCCAGCAGTTACCCCGGTTCCGGAGATACGCAGTATTTT. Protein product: CASSYPGSGDTQYF.

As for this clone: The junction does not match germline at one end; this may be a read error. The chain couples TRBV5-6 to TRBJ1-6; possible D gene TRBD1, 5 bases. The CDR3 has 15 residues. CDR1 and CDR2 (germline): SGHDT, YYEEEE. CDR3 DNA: TGTGCCAGCAGCTCGGGGGGTTATAGGGATTCACTCCTCCACTTT. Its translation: CASSSGGYRDSLLHF. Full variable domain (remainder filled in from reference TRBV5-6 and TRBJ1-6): DAGVTQSPTHLIKTRGQQVTLRCSPKSGHDTVSWYQQALGQGPQFIFQYYEEEERQRGNFPDRFSGHQFPNYSSELNVNALLLGDSALYLCASSSGGYRDSLLHFGNGTRLTVT.

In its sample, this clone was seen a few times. DNA of the CDR3: TGCGCCAGCAGCTTGGATCCTACGGGAGTCTCCTACAATGAGCAGTTCTTC. It specifies CASSLDPTGVSYNEQFF. V gene TRBV5-1 combines with J gene TRBJ2-1; D is perhaps TRBD2 (6 bases). Germline V gives CDR1 SGHRS, CDR2 YFSETQ. This CDR3 contains 17 residues. Trimming removed 0 bases from V and 0 bases from J, with 13 bases in between.

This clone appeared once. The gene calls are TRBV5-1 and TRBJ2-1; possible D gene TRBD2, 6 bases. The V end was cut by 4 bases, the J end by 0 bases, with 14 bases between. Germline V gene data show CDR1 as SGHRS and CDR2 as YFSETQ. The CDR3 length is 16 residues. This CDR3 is CASSQAGRSSYNEQFF. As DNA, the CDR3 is TGCGCCAGCAGCCAGGCGGGGAGGAGCTCCTACAATGAGCAGTTCTTC.

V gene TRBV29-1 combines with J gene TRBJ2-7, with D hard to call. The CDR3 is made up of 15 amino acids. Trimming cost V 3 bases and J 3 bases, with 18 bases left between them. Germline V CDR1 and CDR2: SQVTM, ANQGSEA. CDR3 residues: CSVEISFWRFYEQYF. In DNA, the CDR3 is TGCAGCGTTGAGATTAGCTTTTGGCGGTTCTACGAGCAGTACTTC.

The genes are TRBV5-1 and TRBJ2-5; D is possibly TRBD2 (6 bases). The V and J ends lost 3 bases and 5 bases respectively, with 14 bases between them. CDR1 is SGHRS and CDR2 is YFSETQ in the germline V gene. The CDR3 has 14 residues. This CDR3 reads CASSSAGRWETQYF. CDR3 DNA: TGCGCCAGCAGCTCGGCGGGGCGGTGGGAGACCCAGTACTTC. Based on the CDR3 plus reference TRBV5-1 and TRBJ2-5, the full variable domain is KAGVTQTPRYLIKTRGQQVTLSCSPISGHRSVSWYQQTPGQGLQFLFEYFSETQRNKGNFPGRFSGRQFSNSRSEMNVSTLELGDSALYLCASSSAGRWETQYFGPGTRLLVL.